This T cell receptor (beta chain) was identified in a study of beta chain features in type 1 diabetes. Study-wide findings and caveats: The study found that naive, central memory and Treg TCRB repertoires appeared more similar in patients than in healthy donors. Shorter TCRB CDR3s, moderately but significantly so, were found in Type 1 diabetes patients in all four CD4+ subsets. Over-representation of high TCR-expressing cells was a possible consequence of cDNA sequencing.

CDR1 is MRHNA, CDR2 SNTAGT, per germline. V was pared by 3 bases and J by 0 bases, with 5 bases between. The CDR3 sequence is 13 residues long. Investigators reverse transcribed all isolated RNA, so they sequenced expressed TCRB transcripts. TCRdb's table, derived via immunoSEQ multiplex PCR, lists solely in-frame clones and lacks some. The sample carries around 600,000 clones, 9.5% to 15% recorded once. Concerning this clone: Its antigen is still unknown.

The chain is built from TRBV6-4 and TRBJ2-5; no firm D call. Sequenced input: naive CD4+ T cells from blood. The origin of this receptor is a man aged 25-45 years with type 1 diabetes. The CDR3 DNA is TGTGCCAGCAGTGAGTTGTACCAAGAGACCCAGTACTTC. It yields the protein CASSELYQETQYF.